This T cell receptor (beta chain) emerged from a study of neoadjuvant anti-PD-1 for oral cavity cancer (dated by TCRdb to about 2021). Regarding the research as a whole: Three to four biweekly doses of nivolumab at 3 mg/kg were mostly administered to patients before curative-intent surgical resection. Patients who did not progress were given a fourth nivolumab dose at about day 43 and had definitive surgical resection on days 50-56. Patients with complete response, partial response or stable disease by RECIST 1.1 were defined as responders, whereas patients with progression were defined as non-responders. There were approximately 12 patients in the parent correlative cohort, and the response rate was around 30%.

Findings and caveats that apply to the study as a whole: A higher pretreatment blood Treg/Th17 ratio correlated with both higher pretreatment blood TCRbeta clonality and lower post-treatment tumor TCRbeta clonality. After neoadjuvant nivolumab, T cell clonality (Gini index) in PBMCs was significantly higher in non-responders than in responders. The TCR analyses had only a few patients in each response group, and the authors called for validation in larger cohorts.

Note on this clone: Its antigen is still unknown. Base-call qualities are not available, and no considerably larger clone is one nucleotide away.

For deep sequencing, PBMC libraries mostly used about 500 ng of input genomic DNA, with six replicates for each sample. Following the manufacturer's instructions, the team built TCRbeta libraries using the immunoSEQ hsTCRbeta kit. An Illumina NovaSeq 6000 S4 flow cell was used to sequence the final libraries, which had first been combined to 3 nM. Per the original workflow: The immunoSEQ Analyzer handled quality control and preprocessing of the raw data. The analysis was limited to productive rearrangements, and each clonotype was defined by a unique CDR3 amino acid sequence. Repertoire clonality was estimated as the Gini-Simpson index, which was calculated using the R package tcR. Gini indices were compared with Student's t test, and associations with tumor size change were assessed by Pearson correlation. Sourced from immuneACCESS, this table was stored by TCRdb with only in-frame sequences that have V and J called. A share of the clones is absent; for the studies checked, an unresolved V gene accounts for under half, and the remainder has no known explanation. That table furnishes V, J and clone size, whereas the DNA furnished D and trimming. The sample table lists over 30,000 clones, around nine tenths of them with a count of one. Together, the top ten hold roughly 3.4% of the sample.

The CDR3 numbers 10 residues from cysteine through phenylalanine. Here the CDR3 DNA is all that survives: 30 bases in frame from base 1. From a lookup of the germline V gene, CDR1 and CDR2 are SNHLY and FYNNEI. V loses 5 bases of germline sequence and J loses 7 bases, and the interval between the two ends is 5 bases. What this sample's time point label stands for: before neoadjuvant nivolumab. The patients had newly diagnosed stage II-IVA oral cavity squamous cell carcinoma and had not received any prior systemic or radiation treatment. The cohort was composed of patients with HPV-negative, locally advanced oral cavity squamous cell carcinoma. Peripheral blood mononuclear cells were analyzed directly and were not maintained or expanded in culture. The samples were obtained from a longitudinal correlative study of a single-arm phase II trial testing neoadjuvant nivolumab in oral cavity squamous cell carcinoma. Subject-matched pre- and post-treatment PBMCs and tumors from three responders and three non-responders underwent genomic DNA-based TCRbeta sequencing. Peripheral blood mononuclear cells were collected before nivolumab treatment and again after treatment, at the time of surgery. Genomic DNA was isolated from PBMCs using the Maxwell RSC DNA from Cells kit.

The input for sequencing was PBMCs, taken before nivolumab (anti-PD-1) treatment. The chain couples TRBV2 to TRBJ2-5, with the D gene not clear enough to name. The sequence derives from a person aged 35 to 85 with oral cavity squamous cell carcinoma. The nucleotides are TGTGCCAGCAGTACAGCGACCCAGTACTTC. This translates into CASSTATQYF.